The 30 T cell receptor beta chains listed next were all sequenced from one sample in a study of shared clonotypes between healthy human individuals. CD45RO negativity and positive selection for CCR7 defined naive CD8 cells, a population that excluded terminally differentiated effector memory CD45RA+ cells. Libraries were prepared by immunoSEQ multiplex PCR; TCRdb keeps only in-frame clonotypes and omits some of them. Among some 2,100,000 clones, about 93% were seen once, and the ten largest hold about 1.5%. Sequenced material: naive CD8+ T cells from PBMCs. All receptors derive from a man aged 18 to 35 in good health. Some clones in this sample may be carry-over from other donors' samples.

The V and J genes are TRBV7-9 and TRBJ2-7; D call uncertain. V dropped 0 bases and J dropped 4 bases, with 10 bases sitting between them. The CDR3 is 14 amino acids. Per the germline V gene, CDR1 is SEHNR and CDR2 is FQNEAQ (reference sequence). The CDR3 region has the DNA TGTGCCAGCAGCTTAGCGGTAGAGGCATACGAGCAGTACTTC. Encoded protein: CASSLAVEAYEQYF.

The chain carries TRBV5-6 and TRBJ1-3; 9 nucleotides line up with TRBD1. Looked up from germline, CDR1 is SGHDT and CDR2 is YYEEEE. The length of the CDR3 is 18 residues. The V segment lost 3 bases and the J segment 3 bases; nucleotides outside the gene matches: 13. The CDR3 is CASSWGPGQGPGGNTIYF. The CDR3 DNA is TGTGCCAGCAGCTGGGGACCGGGACAGGGACCCGGTGGAAACACCATATATTTT. The full variable domain, rest sourced from reference TRBV5-6 and TRBJ1-3, is DAGVTQSPTHLIKTRGQQVTLRCSPKSGHDTVSWYQQALGQGPQFIFQYYEEEERQRGNFPDRFSGHQFPNYSSELNVNALLLGDSALYLCASSWGPGQGPGGNTIYFGEGSWLTVV.

This chain connects TRBV21-1 to TRBJ1-5. TRBV21-1 is described as a pseudogene. The CDR3 length is 15 residues. This chain's CDR3 is CASSRGAGGAQPQHF. The CDR3 region has the DNA TGTGCCAGCAGCCGGGGTGCGGGGGGTGCTCAGCCCCAGCATTTT.

This chain connects TRBV27 to TRBJ2-1, with D perhaps being TRBD1 or TRBD2 (5 bases each). Germline lookup yields CDR1 MNHEY and CDR2 SMNVEV (reference sequence). CDR3 length equals 13 residues. V lost 4 bases, J lost 4 bases, and 8 bases lay in between. The DNA for the CDR3 is TGTGCCAGCAGTTGGGACGGGTACAATGAGCAGTTCTTC. It codes for CASSWDGYNEQFF.

The chain combines TRBV11-2 with TRBJ2-2; D unresolved. This CDR3 is 16 amino acids long. V lost 5 bases to trimming and J lost 6 bases, with 19 bases between them. Germline CDR1 reads SGHAT; CDR2 reads FQNNGV. The CDR3 DNA sequence: TGTGCCAGCAGCCCCCCCTACCCGAGGTTGTCCGGGGAGCTGTTTTTT. As protein: CASSPPYPRLSGELFF. The full variable domain, completed using reference TRBV11-2 and TRBJ2-2, is EAGVAQSPRYKIIEKRQSVAFWCNPISGHATLYWYQQILGQGPKLLIQFQNNGVVDDSQLPKDRFSAERLKGVDSTLKIQPAKLEDSAVYLCASSPPYPRLSGELFFGEGSRLTVL.

CDR3 amino acids: CSARAGGYNEQFF. As DNA, the CDR3 is TGCAGCGCCCGGGCGGGAGGCTACAATGAGCAGTTCTTC. The chain carries TRBV29-1 and TRBJ2-1; 8 bases fit TRBD2. The germline gives CDR1 SQVTM, CDR2 ANQGSEA. The CDR3 is 13 residues long. V dropped 7 bases and J dropped 3; count of bases not matched to a gene: 5.

This chain uses TRBV28 with TRBJ2-5; no definite D call. The germline gives CDR1 MDHEN, CDR2 SYDVKM. The CDR3 is made up of 15 amino acids. Trimming pared 6 bases from V and 2 bases from J, leaving 16 bases between. CDR3 in amino acids: CASRHYPAVQETQYF. In DNA, the CDR3 is TGTGCCAGCAGACACTACCCCGCAGTTCAAGAGACCCAGTACTTC.

The chain carries TRBV7-9 and TRBJ2-5, with 12 bases lining up with TRBD2. Germline V CDR1 and CDR2: SEHNR, FQNEAQ (reference sequence). The CDR3 is made up of 16 amino acids. V gave up 3 bases and J gave up 11 bases; unmatched junction bases: 13. CDR3 loop: CASSFPPGLAGPEQYF. The DNA of the CDR3 is TGTGCCAGCAGCTTCCCGCCTGGACTAGCGGGACCGGAACAGTACTTC.

This chain connects TRBV15 to TRBJ2-7; D uncertain. CDR1 and CDR2 (germline): LNHNV, YYDKDF (reference sequence). The CDR3 has 15 residues. Between the trimmed V and J ends, which lost 1 base and 0 bases, there was a span of 10 bases. CDR3 sequence: CATSRVPESSYEQYF. CDR3 sequence (DNA): TGTGCCACCAGCAGAGTTCCAGAAAGCTCCTACGAGCAGTACTTC. The full variable domain, in which reference TRBV15 and TRBJ2-7 provide the parts outside the CDR3, is DAMVIQNPRYQVTQFGKPVTLSCSQTLNHNVMYWYQQKSSQAPKLLFHYYDKDFNNEADTPDNFQSRRPNTSFCFLDIRSPGLGDTAMYLCATSRVPESSYEQYFGPGTRLTVT.

The J gene is TRBJ1-4, the V gene TRBV6-6, with 11 bases matching TRBD1. The CDR3 is made up of 14 amino acids. Losses at the gene ends were 8 bases for V and 8 bases for J; bases not matched to a gene: 7. Germline V gives CDR1 MNHNY, CDR2 SVGAGI (reference sequence). This CDR3 is CASQVGQGVEKLFF. CDR3 sequence (DNA): TGTGCCAGCCAAGTGGGACAGGGGGTGGAAAAACTGTTTTTT.

The chain is built from TRBV27 and TRBJ1-1, with D tentatively TRBD1 (6 bases). This CDR3 is 14 amino acids long. V was trimmed by 3 bases and J by 2 bases, leaving 10 bases between them. Germline V CDR1 and CDR2: MNHEY, SMNVEV (reference sequence). CDR3 DNA sequence: TGTGCCAGCAGTTTTGCAGGGGCAAACACTGAAGCTTTCTTT. This translates into CASSFAGANTEAFF.

The chain has TRBV19 and TRBJ2-1, with 9 bases lining up with TRBD1. Germline trimming cut 2 bases from V and 6 bases from J; bases unmatched to any gene: 8. Germline assignment: CDR1 LNHDA and CDR2 SQIVND (reference sequence). CDR3 size: 16 residues. The CDR3, as DNA: TGTGCCAGTAGTATACAGACCGGGACAGGGACCAATGAGCAGTTCTTC. It is translated as CASSIQTGTGTNEQFF.

A note on this clone: Other DNA sequences within the sample encode an identical CDR3. The V call is TRBV9, the J call TRBJ2-7, with no clear D. Deletions cut 4 bases from V and 2 bases from J, with 10 bases between. CDR3 size: 13 residues. The germline V gene has CDR1 SGDLS and CDR2 YYNGEE. The CDR3 here is CASSTGHPYEQYF. CDR3 DNA: TGTGCCAGCAGCACTGGGCATCCCTACGAGCAGTACTTC.

On this clone itself: Other DNA variants within this sample encode the same CDR3. V usage is TRBV27 and J usage is TRBJ2-7, with 10 bases matching TRBD1. Germline V CDR1 and CDR2: MNHEY, SMNVEV (reference sequence). Trimming removed 8 bases from V and 3 bases from J; junction bases left unmatched: 1. This CDR3 region has 12 residues. The CDR3, as DNA: TGTGCCAGCCGGGACAGGGGCTACGAGCAGTACTTC. Its protein is CASRDRGYEQYF.

Points on this clone: Other DNA sequences in this sample translate to the same CDR3. The V call is TRBV7-7, the J call TRBJ2-1, with 9 bases identical to TRBD2. Germline lookup yields CDR1 SSHAT and CDR2 FNYEAQ (reference sequence). CDR3 length: 15 residues. V trimming: 1 base; J trimming: 4 bases; junction bases outside the gene matches: 2. The CDR3 protein is CASSLGLADYNEQFF. CDR3 in DNA: TGTGCCAGCAGCTTAGGACTAGCGGATTACAATGAGCAGTTCTTC.

The chain uses TRBV4-1 and TRBJ2-2, with unresolved D. This CDR3 is 13 amino acids long. CDR1 and CDR2 (germline): MGHRA, YSYEKL. Trimming removed 2 bases at V and 3 bases at J, with 4 bases between. The CDR3 here is CASSQSYTGELFF. DNA of the CDR3: TGCGCCAGCAGCCAATCCTACACCGGGGAGCTGTTTTTT.

V gene TRBV27 combines with J gene TRBJ2-7, with 8 positions matching TRBD2. V shed 2 bases, J shed 5 bases, and the junction held 14 bases outside the gene matches. The CDR3 runs 17 residues. Germline CDR1 is MNHEY and CDR2 is SMNVEV (reference sequence). For the CDR3, the DNA is TGTGCCAGCAGTTTACCATCATTAGCGGGACCCCCAAACGAGCAGTACTTC. It encodes CASSLPSLAGPPNEQYF.

The chain employs TRBV9 and TRBJ1-2, with D perhaps matching TRBD1 (6 bases). Germline CDR1 is SGDLS and CDR2 is YYNGEE. This CDR3 has 15 residues. V lost 4 bases and J lost 3, with 16 bases in between. CDR3 sequence: CASSPGGGGHYGYTF. In nucleotides, the CDR3 is TGTGCCAGCAGCCCCGGTGGAGGGGGGCACTATGGCTACACCTTC. The complete variable domain, with remaining parts taken from reference TRBV9 and TRBJ1-2, reads DSGVTQTPKHLITATGQRVTLRCSPRSGDLSVYWYQQSLDQGLQFLIQYYNGEERAKGNILERFSAQQFPDLHSELNLSSLELGDSALYFCASSPGGGGHYGYTFGSGTRLTVV.

The chain carries TRBV7-8 and TRBJ2-7; 8 nucleotides agree with TRBD1. CDR3 length: 16 amino acids. Germline loops: CDR1 SGHVS, CDR2 FQNEAQ. V dropped 1 base and J dropped 4; count of bases not matched to a gene: 9. CDR3 amino acids: CASSLGMTGAPYEQYF. Here the CDR3 DNA reads TGTGCCAGCAGCTTAGGTATGACAGGGGCTCCGTACGAGCAGTACTTC.

The chain carries TRBV5-4 and TRBJ2-7, with D hard to call. The length of the CDR3 is 13 residues. CDR1 SGHNT and CDR2 YYREEE come from the germline V gene (reference sequence). Trimming shortened V by 3 bases and J by 4 bases, and 11 bases separated the two germline ends. CDR3 sequence reads: CASSYARTYEQYF. As DNA, the CDR3 is TGTGCCAGCAGCTACGCCAGAACTTACGAGCAGTACTTC.

The genes are TRBV9 and TRBJ2-1; D is perhaps TRBD1 or TRBD2 (5 bases each). Between the trimmed V and J ends, which lost 3 bases and 3 bases, there was a span of 16 bases. Germline-derived CDR1 and CDR2 are SGDLS and YYNGEE. The CDR3 has 16 residues. CDR3 in amino acids: CASSARVRDLYNEQFF. The CDR3 bases are TGTGCCAGCAGCGCCCGGGTCCGGGACCTCTACAATGAGCAGTTCTTC.

This clone is a singleton in its sample. V is TRBV5-6 and J is TRBJ2-1; maybe TRBD2 (6 bases). The CDR3 sequence is 13 residues long. V was trimmed by 7 bases and J by 7 bases, leaving 15 bases between them. Germline-derived CDR1 and CDR2 are SGHDT and YYEEEE. CDR3 sequence reads: CASSWGVQNEQFF. Written as DNA, the CDR3 is TGTGCCAGCTCCTGGGGGGTGCAGAATGAGCAGTTCTTC.

This clone was seen a handful of times. This same CDR3 is encoded by further DNA sequences in the sample. The rearrangement joins TRBV5-6 to TRBJ1-1; D is undetermined. Germline V gene sequence: CDR1 SGHDT, CDR2 YYEEEE. V was pared by 2 bases and J by 1 base, with 6 bases between. This CDR3 region has 13 residues. The CDR3 region has the DNA TGTGCCAGCAGCTTAGCAGGGAACACTGAAGCTTTCTTT. This codes for CASSLAGNTEAFF. The full variable domain, completed using reference TRBV5-6 and TRBJ1-1, is DAGVTQSPTHLIKTRGQQVTLRCSPKSGHDTVSWYQQALGQGPQFIFQYYEEEERQRGNFPDRFSGHQFPNYSSELNVNALLLGDSALYLCASSLAGNTEAFFGQGTRLTVV.

Comment on this clone: Other nucleotide sequences from this sample produce the same CDR3. The CDR3 nucleotides read TGTGCCAGCAGTTACGCTGGGGGAACTGAAGCTTTCTTT. It is translated as CASSYAGGTEAFF. The V gene is TRBV6-5, the J gene TRBJ1-1, with a weak D call TRBD1 (5 bases). This CDR3 spans 13 amino acids. The V end lost 2 bases, the J end lost 5 bases, and 9 bases lay between the germline ends. Germline V gene data show CDR1 as MNHEY and CDR2 as SVGAGI.

This sequence joins TRBV7-8 and TRBJ2-7, with no clear D. The CDR3 consists of 16 residues. V lost 1 base and J lost 0, with 13 bases in between. Looked up from germline, CDR1 is SGHVS and CDR2 is FQNEAQ. CDR3 nucleotide sequence: TGTGCCAGCAGCTTAGTGGACGACATCAACTCCTACGAGCAGTACTTC. Translation: CASSLVDDINSYEQYF.

The count of this clone is one. The CDR3 here is CSVDLAPRDTQYF. The CDR3, as DNA: TGCAGCGTTGATCTGGCCCCTCGGGATACGCAGTATTTT. This chain joins TRBV29-1 and TRBJ2-3; unclear D gene. This CDR3 has 13 residues. Per the germline V gene, CDR1 is SQVTM and CDR2 is ANQGSEA. V was cut by 3 bases and J by 6 bases, with 13 bases left in between.

Turning to this clone: Other DNA sequences within the sample encode an identical CDR3. This chain joins TRBV19 and TRBJ2-7; unclear D gene. The germline V and J ends were trimmed by 5 bases and 0 bases, with 5 bases remaining between them. CDR1 is LNHDA, CDR2 SQIVND, per germline (reference sequence). The CDR3 is made up of 12 amino acids. CDR3 nucleotides: TGTGCCAGTAGTTCGAGCTCCTACGAGCAGTACTTC. The encoded protein is CASSSSSYEQYF.

V is TRBV13 and J is TRBJ2-7; D may be TRBD2 (6 bases). V shed 5 bases and J shed 6 bases, with 17 bases lying between them. CDR3 length equals 14 residues. The germline gives CDR1 PRHDT, CDR2 FYEKMQ (reference sequence). The CDR3 reads CASSGRGSGSEQYF. As DNA, the CDR3 is TGTGCCAGCAGCGGACGGGGGAGTGGGAGCGAGCAGTACTTC.

The chain uses TRBV19 and TRBJ1-2, with a tentative D call TRBD1 (6 bases). V was shortened by 3 bases and J by 8 bases, with 13 bases between the two germline ends. Germline V gives CDR1 LNHDA, CDR2 SQIVND (reference sequence). The CDR3 loop spans 13 amino acids. CDR3 sequence reads: CASSMGARGGYTF. In nucleotides, the CDR3 is TGTGCCAGTAGTATGGGGGCCAGAGGGGGCTACACCTTC.

As regards this clone: Distinct nucleotide sequences in the sample also encode this CDR3. The rearrangement links TRBV27 to TRBJ1-5, with no clear D. CDR1 and CDR2 (germline): MNHEY, SMNVEV (reference sequence). The CDR3 has 14 residues. Trimming took 6 bases from V and 1 from J, leaving 10 bases between them. The CDR3: CASRPTGSNQPQHF. Here the CDR3 DNA reads TGTGCCAGCAGACCCACTGGGAGCAATCAGCCCCAGCATTTT.